This TCR beta chain was profiled in a study of regulatory T cells in long-lasting Graves disease. About the research overall: By definition, persistent Graves' disease involved antithyroid drugs for over 5 years alongside positive TSH receptor antibodies.

The CDR3 is made up of 14 amino acids. The V and J ends lost 6 bases and 7 bases, in that order; junction bases with no gene match: 9. CDR1 and CDR2 (germline): SEHNR, FQNEAQ (reference sequence). Time point of the sample: persistent/refractory GD, antithyroid drugs over 5 years with positive TRAb. Extracted PBMC RNA gave rise to the TCR library. The patients were enrolled through endocrinology in Xi'an, China. Study-wide points: Peripheral blood alone, not thyroid tissue, underwent study. Persistent patients had a count of shared public clonotypes (roughly 2,500) that exceeded that of new patients (approximately 1,000).

Arm-PCR of CDR3 regions and iRepertoire HTBI primers were the basis on which TCR beta libraries were built. TCRdb reprocessed the multiplex PCR reads with MiXCR, giving one entry per CDR3 protein. The sample has under 350,000 distinct CDR3 sequences; 22% are singletons. Points on this clonotype: The antigen is not known.

The specimen comprised peripheral blood mononuclear cells (PBMCs), sampled when the disease was refractory, from a patient treated with antithyroid drugs. This receptor was obtained from a female donor with Graves disease. The genes are TRBV7-9 and TRBJ1-5; 7 bases match TRBD1. The CDR3 DNA is TGTGCCAGCAGTCACCAGGGGGTGGGACAGCCCCAGCATTTT. This gives the protein CASSHQGVGQPQHF.